This T cell receptor beta chain was sequenced in a study of CD8 T cells in ankylosing spondylitis. Study results and caveats: There was a TCR beta motif, made of several highly homologous variants, that appeared characteristic of ankylosing spondylitis blood.

Regarding this clonotype: The antigen remains unidentified.

Preparation of TCR beta libraries was done by quantitative 5'-RACE with molecular barcodes. Using its own MiXCR run on the 5' RACE reads, TCRdb lists one record per CDR3 protein. This table has about 330,000 distinct CDR3 sequences, roughly 8% appearing once. The germline V gene encodes CDR1 ENHRY and CDR2 SYGVKD. With 0 bases clipped from V and 6 bases from J, the junction kept 7 bases outside the gene matches. The CDR3 consists of 16 residues. Sequenced: blood, either unsorted or a sorted T cell fraction (not recorded which). The chain employs TRBV10-3 and TRBJ2-3, with 9 bases matching TRBD2. This sequence was found in a male donor with ankylosing spondylitis. The CDR3 region has the DNA TGTGCCATCAGTGAGTCGCCTGCGGGAGGGGCGGATACGCAGTATTTT. It yields the protein CAISESPAGGADTQYF.